The rows below give T cell receptor beta chains drawn from one sample of a study of blood T cell repertoires in COVID-19. Profiling relied on immunoSEQ multiplex PCR, and the TCRdb table lists in-frame clones only, not all of them. This table holds 200,000 to 300,000 clones, around 83% found once. The sequencing input was peripheral blood. These TCRs come from a man older than 75 with acute or convalescent COVID-19. CDR3s include the opening cysteine and the closing phenylalanine or tryptophan. Each record gives: CDR3 DNA, CDR3 protein, V gene, J gene, clone size, D gene. A D gene is named only where the DNA matches it firmly. Clone size is stated in some rows and not others, as once, few, many or a class when expanded.

cdr3_nt: TGTGCCAGCAGCTTATTTGGGGACAGCACCGGCGAGCAGTACTTC; cdr3_aa: CASSLFGDSTGEQYF; v_call: TRBV7-9; j_call: TRBJ2-7; clone_size: NA; d_call: TRBD1
cdr3_nt: TGTGCCAGTAGTATATCTCTGGGGACAGGGGGCATGGATACGCAGTATTTT; cdr3_aa: CASSISLGTGGMDTQYF; v_call: TRBV19; j_call: TRBJ2-3; clone_size: NA; d_call: TRBD1
cdr3_nt: TGTGCCAGTAAACATCCTTCGGGGGAGACCCAGTACTTC; cdr3_aa: CASKHPSGETQYF; v_call: TRBV19; j_call: TRBJ2-5; clone_size: NA; d_call: NA
cdr3_nt: TGCGCCAGCACCTTCGGACAGGGAAGGTCCTACGAGCAGTACTTC; cdr3_aa: CASTFGQGRSYEQYF; v_call: TRBV5-1; j_call: TRBJ2-7; clone_size: NA; d_call: TRBD1
cdr3_nt: TGTGCCAGTAGTATAGATCTAAGTGAGACAGGGATATATAGCAATCAGCCCCAGCATTTT; cdr3_aa: CASSIDLSETGIYSNQPQHF; v_call: TRBV19; j_call: TRBJ1-5; clone_size: NA; d_call: TRBD1
cdr3_nt: TGTGCCAGCAGTGAAGAGGTCGTCAGGGGCGCCACTAATGAAAAACTGTTTTTT; cdr3_aa: CASSEEVVRGATNEKLFF; v_call: TRBV6-1; j_call: TRBJ1-4; clone_size: NA; d_call: NA
cdr3_nt: TGCGCCAGCAGCTTGGCCCGCGGGAGGGCCCCGAACACCGGGGAGCTGTTTTTT; cdr3_aa: CASSLARGRAPNTGELFF; v_call: TRBV5-1; j_call: TRBJ2-2; clone_size: NA; d_call: TRBD2
cdr3_nt: TGTGCCAGCCGAATGGGGCAGGGCAACAGTTCACCCCTCCACTTT; cdr3_aa: CASRMGQGNSSPLHF; v_call: TRBV6-5; j_call: TRBJ1-6; clone_size: NA; d_call: NA
cdr3_nt: TGCGCCAGCAGCTTGGCGGGTGCGACGGTAAAGGATACGCAGTATTTT; cdr3_aa: CASSLAGATVKDTQYF; v_call: TRBV5-1; j_call: TRBJ2-3; clone_size: few; d_call: NA
cdr3_nt: TGTGCCTCAGGAGGGCAGGCGGGCGGAGAGACCCAGTACTTC; cdr3_aa: CASGGQAGGETQYF; v_call: TRBV10-3; j_call: TRBJ2-5; clone_size: NA; d_call: NA
cdr3_nt: TGTGCCACCAGCGAAACAGGGAGAGGCCAAGAGACCCAGTACTTC; cdr3_aa: CATSETGRGQETQYF; v_call: TRBV24-1; j_call: TRBJ2-5; clone_size: NA; d_call: NA
cdr3_nt: TGTGCCAGCAGCTTAGCGCTAGCGGGAGGGTATTACTACGAGCAGTACTTC; cdr3_aa: CASSLALAGGYYYEQYF; v_call: TRBV7-2; j_call: TRBJ2-7; clone_size: NA; d_call: TRBD2
cdr3_nt: TGTGCCAGCACTCGAGGGGGGGCGCCCAACGAGCAGTACTTC; cdr3_aa: CASTRGGAPNEQYF; v_call: TRBV6-6; j_call: TRBJ2-7; clone_size: NA; d_call: NA
cdr3_nt: TGCAGCGTTGAATCCGGGTATGGCCATGCTAACTATGGCTACACCTTC; cdr3_aa: CSVESGYGHANYGYTF; v_call: TRBV29-1; j_call: TRBJ1-2; clone_size: NA; d_call: NA
cdr3_nt: TGCAGCGTAGCGGGGGCGGGGAGGTACGAGCAGTACTTC; cdr3_aa: CSVAGAGRYEQYF; v_call: TRBV29-1; j_call: TRBJ2-7; clone_size: NA; d_call: TRBD2
cdr3_nt: TGTGCCAGCGGCTCGTCAATCTCCTACAATGAGCAGTTCTTC; cdr3_aa: CASGSSISYNEQFF; v_call: TRBV28; j_call: TRBJ2-1; clone_size: NA; d_call: NA
cdr3_nt: TGCAGCGTAGCCAGACAGGATCACATAGCCAAAAACATTCAGTACTTC; cdr3_aa: CSVARQDHIAKNIQYF; v_call: TRBV29-1; j_call: TRBJ2-4; clone_size: NA; d_call: NA
cdr3_nt: TGTGCCAGCAGCTTAGTAGCGGGGGGCGCGTACGAGCAGTACTTC; cdr3_aa: CASSLVAGGAYEQYF; v_call: TRBV11-2; j_call: TRBJ2-7; clone_size: NA; d_call: TRBD2
cdr3_nt: TGTGCCAGCAGACGTAGGGGGCTGGGGACTGAAGCTTTCTTT; cdr3_aa: CASRRRGLGTEAFF; v_call: TRBV28; j_call: TRBJ1-1; clone_size: NA; d_call: TRBD1
cdr3_nt: TGTGCCAGCAGCATACTAGGAGGTGGGGATACGCAGTATTTT; cdr3_aa: CASSILGGGDTQYF; v_call: TRBV7-3; j_call: TRBJ2-3; clone_size: few; d_call: NA
cdr3_nt: TGCGCCAGCAGTGAGGTCAGGGGTTCCTACAATGAGCAGTTCTTC; cdr3_aa: CASSEVRGSYNEQFF; v_call: TRBV10-1; j_call: TRBJ2-1; clone_size: NA; d_call: NA
cdr3_nt: TGTGCCAGCTCACCACAGGGAGTGACAGATACGCAGTATTTT; cdr3_aa: CASSPQGVTDTQYF; v_call: TRBV18; j_call: TRBJ2-3; clone_size: NA; d_call: NA
cdr3_nt: TGTGCCAGCAGCTACCGACTAGCGGGACTAGATGAGCAGTTCTTC; cdr3_aa: CASSYRLAGLDEQFF; v_call: TRBV7-9; j_call: TRBJ2-1; clone_size: NA; d_call: TRBD2
cdr3_nt: TGCGCCAGCACTCCTGATACTCAGAACACTGAAGCTTTCTTT; cdr3_aa: CASTPDTQNTEAFF; v_call: TRBV5-1; j_call: TRBJ1-1; clone_size: NA; d_call: NA
cdr3_nt: TGCGCCAGCAGCAAACAGGGTGGGGACACCGGGGAGCTGTTTTTT; cdr3_aa: CASSKQGGDTGELFF; v_call: TRBV5-1; j_call: TRBJ2-2; clone_size: NA; d_call: NA
cdr3_nt: TGTGCCAGCAGTCCCAAGGGGGCAAATTGGGCTGGGGACACCATATATTTT; cdr3_aa: CASSPKGANWAGDTIYF; v_call: TRBV27; j_call: TRBJ1-3; clone_size: NA; d_call: TRBD1
cdr3_nt: TGTGCCAGCAGTGATCGGACAGGGGCCGGAGAGCAGTACTTC; cdr3_aa: CASSDRTGAGEQYF; v_call: TRBV2; j_call: TRBJ2-7; clone_size: NA; d_call: TRBD1
cdr3_nt: TGTGCCAGCAGTTTAGACGGGAACTATGGCTACACCTTC; cdr3_aa: CASSLDGNYGYTF; v_call: TRBV6-2/TRBV6-3; j_call: TRBJ1-2; clone_size: NA; d_call: NA
cdr3_nt: TGCGCCAGCAGCTTAAGGACCGGGGGAGGTGAGCAGTTCTTC; cdr3_aa: CASSLRTGGGEQFF; v_call: TRBV5-1; j_call: TRBJ2-1; clone_size: NA; d_call: NA
cdr3_nt: TGTGCCAGCAGAACACCCAGGGGACGTAATTCACCCCTCCACTTT; cdr3_aa: CASRTPRGRNSPLHF; v_call: TRBV6-5; j_call: TRBJ1-6; clone_size: NA; d_call: NA
cdr3_nt: TGTGCCAGTATCCCGGACAGACTCCTAAGCTCTGGAAACACCATATATTTT; cdr3_aa: CASIPDRLLSSGNTIYF; v_call: TRBV19; j_call: TRBJ1-3; clone_size: once; d_call: NA
cdr3_nt: TGTGCCAGCAGCCGAGGGGGAATTAATGAAAAACTGTTTTTT; cdr3_aa: CASSRGGINEKLFF; v_call: TRBV6-5; j_call: TRBJ1-4; clone_size: NA; d_call: NA
cdr3_nt: TGTGCCAGTAGTTCCGACAGTCCCCACGAGCAGTACTTC; cdr3_aa: CASSSDSPHEQYF; v_call: TRBV19; j_call: TRBJ2-7; clone_size: NA; d_call: NA
cdr3_nt: TGTGCCAGTAGTATGGGTATGGGGGGGAACTATGGCTACACCTTC; cdr3_aa: CASSMGMGGNYGYTF; v_call: TRBV19; j_call: TRBJ1-2; clone_size: NA; d_call: NA
cdr3_nt: TGTGCGGGGAGGACTAGCGGGAGGGGCACAGATACGCAGTATTTT; cdr3_aa: CAGRTSGRGTDTQYF; v_call: TRBV6-6; j_call: TRBJ2-3; clone_size: NA; d_call: TRBD2
cdr3_nt: TGTGCCAGCAGCAAAGGGGGGGGTTTCTACGAGCAGTACTTC; cdr3_aa: CASSKGGGFYEQYF; v_call: TRBV21-1; j_call: TRBJ2-7; clone_size: NA; d_call: NA
cdr3_nt: TGCGCCAGCAGCTTGGTTGTGGGCAGCCATGGCTACACCTTC; cdr3_aa: CASSLVVGSHGYTF; v_call: TRBV5-1; j_call: TRBJ1-2; clone_size: NA; d_call: NA
cdr3_nt: TGTGCCAGCAGTCAAAACAGCTATGGCTACACCTTC; cdr3_aa: CASSQNSYGYTF; v_call: TRBV6-5; j_call: TRBJ1-2; clone_size: NA; d_call: NA
cdr3_nt: TGTGCCAGCAGCTTGGAACGGTTACGCTCCTACAATGAGCAGTTCTTC; cdr3_aa: CASSLERLRSYNEQFF; v_call: TRBV5-4; j_call: TRBJ2-1; clone_size: NA; d_call: NA
cdr3_nt: TGTGCCAGCTTCGTGCGTGCGGAAGAGACCCAGTACTTC; cdr3_aa: CASFVRAEETQYF; v_call: TRBV2; j_call: TRBJ2-5; clone_size: NA; d_call: NA
cdr3_nt: TGTGCCAGCAGCTTAGGGACAGGGACGGGCACTGAAGCTTTCTTT; cdr3_aa: CASSLGTGTGTEAFF; v_call: TRBV7-6; j_call: TRBJ1-1; clone_size: NA; d_call: TRBD1
cdr3_nt: TGTGCCAGCAGCTGGACAGTCCCCTCTGGAAACACCATATATTTT; cdr3_aa: CASSWTVPSGNTIYF; v_call: TRBV3-1/TRBV3-2; j_call: TRBJ1-3; clone_size: NA; d_call: NA
cdr3_nt: TGTGCCAGCAGCCAAGACAGGAACTATGGCTACACCTTC; cdr3_aa: CASSQDRNYGYTF; v_call: TRBV4-2; j_call: TRBJ1-2; clone_size: NA; d_call: NA
cdr3_nt: TGTGCCAGCAGCGTTACAGGGGGGGTCTATGGCTACACCTTC; cdr3_aa: CASSVTGGVYGYTF; v_call: TRBV9; j_call: TRBJ1-2; clone_size: NA; d_call: TRBD1
cdr3_nt: TGTGCCAGCAGTTCCACAGGGACTCAGCCCCAGCATTTT; cdr3_aa: CASSSTGTQPQHF; v_call: TRBV6-2/TRBV6-3; j_call: TRBJ1-5; clone_size: once; d_call: NA
cdr3_nt: TGTGCCAGCTCACTCTTGGACAGCCCTAACTATGGCTACACCTTC; cdr3_aa: CASSLLDSPNYGYTF; v_call: TRBV18; j_call: TRBJ1-2; clone_size: NA; d_call: NA